Below are 24 T cell receptor beta chains sequenced from a single sample in a study of blood T cell repertoires in COVID-19 (dated by TCRdb to the early 2020s). The library was prepared using the immunoSEQ multiplex PCR assay. As stored in TCRdb, this immuneACCESS dataset retains in-frame rearrangements with V and J assigned. A fraction of the clones does not appear; measured against another copy, unresolved V genes explain less than half of the discrepancy, and the remainder lacks a known reason. The sample table records tens of thousands of clones; about 82% of these occur just once. The ten largest clonotypes hold roughly 18% of the sample. The specimen sequenced was peripheral blood. These receptor sequences come from a human donor in a cohort sampled during active COVID-19.

This chain links TRBV6-6 with TRBJ2-1, with TRBD2 identical over 13 bases. V gave up 6 bases and J gave up 7 bases; unmatched junction bases: 6. Germline values: CDR1 MNHNY, CDR2 SVGAGI (reference sequence). This CDR3 is built from 15 residues. For the CDR3, the DNA is TGTGCCAGCAGATCACTAGCGGGGGGGCTAAATGAGCAGTTCTTC. Protein: CASRSLAGGLNEQFF.

The J gene is TRBJ2-4, the V gene TRBV11-2; 8 nucleotides agree with TRBD1. CDR1 and CDR2 from the germline V gene are SGHAT and FQNNGV. With V trimmed by 4 bases and J by 5 bases, 10 bases remained unmatched. The CDR3 covers 16 residues. The CDR3, as DNA: TGTGCCAGCAGCTCCCGCTTTGACAGGGGAGAAAACATTCAGTACTTC. Its translation: CASSSRFDRGENIQYF.

The CDR3 bases are TGTGCCACCAGCCTTGACAGGGGATATAGCAATCAGCCCCAGCATTTT. It yields the protein CATSLDRGYSNQPQHF. This sequence joins TRBV24-1 and TRBJ1-5, with 8 bases that match TRBD1. This CDR3 contains 16 residues. Losses at the gene ends were 7 bases for V and 0 bases for J; bases not matched to a gene: 7. Germline V CDR1 and CDR2: KGHDR, SFDVKD.

V gene TRBV21-1 combines with J gene TRBJ1-5; whether TRBD1, the table's D call, matches the DNA was not checked. TRBV21-1 counts as a pseudogene. This CDR3 has 17 residues. The DNA for the CDR3 is TGTGCCAGCAGCAAAGCGCTCAGGTCAATTAGCAATCAGCCCCAGCATTTT. It specifies CASSKALRSISNQPQHF.

The rearrangement uses TRBV25-1 and TRBJ2-2, with 10 bases fitting TRBD1. This CDR3 is 16 amino acids long. Germline trimming cut 5 bases from V and 3 bases from J; bases unmatched to any gene: 6. CDR1 MGHDK and CDR2 SYGVNS come from the germline V gene. The CDR3 DNA follows: TGTGCCAGCAGTTCTCCGGGACAGGGGTACACCGGGGAGCTGTTTTTT. This sequence encodes CASSSPGQGYTGELFF. Together with reference TRBV25-1 and TRBJ2-2, the CDR3 gives the full variable domain: EADIYQTPRYLVIGTGKKITLECSQTMGHDKMYWYQQDPGMELHLIHYSYGVNSTEKGDLSSESTVSRIRTEHFPLTLESARPSHTSQYLCASSSPGQGYTGELFFGEGSRLTVL.

The V gene is TRBV21-1, the J gene TRBJ2-1; TRBD1 reflects the table's D call only, with no check against the DNA. TRBV21-1 is labeled a pseudogene. This CDR3 has 19 amino acids. The CDR3 reads CASSAAQGYYQQSYNEQFF. The DNA of the CDR3 is TGTGCCAGCAGCGCAGCACAGGGGTATTATCAGCAGTCCTACAATGAGCAGTTCTTC.

As for this clone: An end of the junction differs from the germline gene, which may be a read error. CDR3 loop: CATSSGREEAGANVPTF. CDR3 DNA: TGTGCCACCAGCAGTGGACGGGAGGAAGCCGGGGCCAACGTCCCGACTTTC. The rearrangement joins TRBV15 to TRBJ2-6, with TRBD2 identical over 7 bases. The CDR3 consists of 17 residues. Germline loops: CDR1 LNHNV, CDR2 YYDKDF (reference sequence).

The chain is built from TRBV4-3 and TRBJ1-3, with TRBD1 identical over 7 bases. The germline gives CDR1 LGHNA, CDR2 YSLEER. Germline trimming cut 4 bases from V and 2 bases from J; bases unmatched to any gene: 5. CDR3 length: 15 residues. The CDR3 sequence: CASSPDRVAGNTIYF. CDR3 coding DNA: TGCGCCAGCAGCCCCGACAGGGTTGCTGGAAACACCATATATTTT.

J is TRBJ2-5 and V is TRBV7-8; 7 bases map to TRBD1. This CDR3 region has 18 residues. The V gene end was trimmed by 1 base and the J gene end by 1 base; junction bases not matched to a gene: 12. The germline gives CDR1 SGHVS, CDR2 FQNEAQ. CDR3 region: CASSLVPSTGWIQETQYF. Here the CDR3 DNA reads TGTGCCAGCAGCTTAGTTCCCTCGACAGGGTGGATCCAAGAGACCCAGTACTTC.

The CDR3 is CAISESDRESTEAFF. CDR3 DNA sequence: TGTGCCATCAGTGAGTCGGACAGGGAGTCCACTGAAGCTTTCTTT. The rearrangement joins TRBV10-3 to TRBJ1-1, with TRBD1 identical over 8 bases. This CDR3 comprises 15 residues. CDR1 ENHRY and CDR2 SYGVKD come from the germline V gene. Trimming took 0 bases from V and 4 from J; bases not matched to a gene: 4.

The chain recombines TRBV6-2 or TRBV6-3 with TRBJ1-2; TRBD1 matches 10 bases. The length of the CDR3 is 15 residues. CDR1 MNHEY and CDR2 SVGEGT come from the germline V gene. V dropped 2 bases and J dropped 7; count of bases not matched to a gene: 7. CDR3 loop: CASSYLWTGGSGYTF. In DNA, the CDR3 is TGTGCCAGCAGTTACCTCTGGACAGGGGGGTCTGGCTACACCTTC.

This chain joins TRBV11-3 and TRBJ2-7; D gene uncertain. The V and J ends lost 1 base and 3 bases respectively, with 7 bases between them. Germline V CDR1 and CDR2: SGHNT, YENEEA. The CDR3 sequence is 13 residues long. The CDR3 sequence: CASSLGGNYEQYF. The CDR3 DNA sequence: TGTGCCAGCAGCTTAGGTGGCAACTACGAGCAGTACTTC.

The chain is built from TRBV7-2 and TRBJ2-1; D unresolved. Germline V gene data show CDR1 as SGHTA and CDR2 as FQGNSA. V was shortened by 2 bases and J by 6 bases, with 11 bases between the two germline ends. CDR3 length equals 14 residues. The CDR3 region is CASSLLSAGNEQFF. In nucleotides, the CDR3 is TGTGCCAGCAGCTTATTGTCGGCAGGCAATGAGCAGTTCTTC. Combining the CDR3 with reference TRBV7-2 and TRBJ2-1 gives the whole variable domain GAGVSQSPSNKVTEKGKDVELRCDPISGHTALYWYRQSLGQGLEFLIYFQGNSAPDKSGLPSDRFSAERTGGSVSTLTIQRTQQEDSAVYLCASSLLSAGNEQFFGPGTRLTVL.

V usage is TRBV7-6 and J usage is TRBJ2-7; D possibly corresponds to TRBD2 (6 bases). Germline V gene data show CDR1 as SGHVS and CDR2 as FNYEAQ. The CDR3 runs to 15 residues. Trimming stripped 5 bases from V and 1 base from J, with 15 bases between. The CDR3 DNA follows: TGTGCCAGCAGCCGAGACGTCGGGGGTTCCTACGAGCAGTACTTC. This codes for CASSRDVGGSYEQYF.

The chain joins TRBV6-6 to TRBJ2-5; D is uncertain. Germline V gene data show CDR1 as MNHNY and CDR2 as SVGAGI (reference sequence). The CDR3 spans 11 residues. Trimming cost V 4 bases and J 5 bases, with 5 bases left between them. The CDR3 protein is CASSSGETQYF. The CDR3 nucleotides are TGTGCCAGCAGTTCCGGGGAGACCCAGTACTTC.

The chain uses TRBV6-5 and TRBJ2-1; the D gene could be TRBD1 or TRBD2 (10 bases each). Germline CDR1 reads MNHEY; CDR2 reads SVGAGI. Trimming cost V 10 bases and J 13 bases, with 29 bases left between them. This CDR3 is 15 amino acids long. CDR3 loop: CATSTGGRVAGGQFF. In DNA, the CDR3 is TGTGCCACCTCGACAGGGGGCAGGGTAGCGGGGGGTCAGTTCTTC.

The chain carries TRBV30 and TRBJ1-2; the D is unclear. This CDR3 spans 12 amino acids. Germline V gene data show CDR1 as GTSNPN and CDR2 as SVGIG (reference sequence). Deletions cut 8 bases from V and 2 bases from J, with 12 bases between. DNA of the CDR3: TGTGCCAGGGAGATAGCCAACTATGGCTACACCTTC. Translating it yields CAREIANYGYTF.

The V call is TRBV3-1 (or the pseudogene TRBV3-2), the J call TRBJ1-2; D remains unclear. CDR3 length: 14 amino acids. The V end lost 0 bases, the J end lost 4 bases, and 9 bases lay between the germline ends. Germline V CDR1 and CDR2: LGHDT, YNNKEL (reference sequence). Here the CDR3 reads CASSQDRGSYGYTF. The CDR3 DNA reads as TGTGCCAGCAGCCAAGATCGAGGGAGCTATGGCTACACCTTC.

A note on this clone: One end of the junction varies from germline; a read error may be responsible. This chain connects TRBV3-1 (or the pseudogene TRBV3-2) to TRBJ2-4, with D perhaps matching TRBD2 (6 bases). Germline lookup yields CDR1 LGHDT and CDR2 YNNKEL (reference sequence). The CDR3 runs to 17 residues. As DNA, the CDR3 is TGTGCCAGCAGTCAAGGCGGGGTGAGGATGTCCAAAAACATTCAGTACTTC. This translates into CASSQGGVRMSKNIQYF.

This chain connects TRBV18 to TRBJ2-1, with 9 positions matching TRBD2. The germline CDR1 and CDR2 sequences are KGHSH and LQKENI. This CDR3 has 15 residues. J was trimmed by 6 bases and V by 3 bases; bases with no gene match: 6. This CDR3 reads CASSPSAGGLNEQFF. CDR3 nucleotides: TGTGCCAGCTCACCGTCGGCGGGGGGGCTCAATGAGCAGTTCTTC.

The chain links TRBV6-6 to TRBJ2-3, with D maybe TRBD2 (6 bases). The CDR3 spans 15 residues. The V end was cut by 6 bases, the J end by 0 bases, with 13 bases between. Germline V lookup: CDR1 MNHNY, CDR2 SVGAGI (reference sequence). CDR3: CASSPGLTSTDTQYF. DNA of the CDR3: TGTGCCAGCAGCCCGGGACTTACTAGCACAGATACGCAGTATTTT.

DNA of the CDR3: TGTGCCAGCAACCCCGACAGGGCGGGCTATGGCTACACCTTC. Its translation: CASNPDRAGYGYTF. The genes are TRBV6-5 and TRBJ1-2; 7 bases are shared with TRBD1. The CDR3 length is 14 residues. After removal of 7 bases from V and 4 bases from J, the junction contained 9 bases not matched to a gene. Germline values: CDR1 MNHEY, CDR2 SVGAGI.

The chain has TRBV4-3 and TRBJ2-1, with unresolved D. Deletions cut 0 bases from V and 0 bases from J, with 9 bases between. CDR1 is LGHNA, CDR2 YSLEER, per germline. The CDR3 is made up of 16 amino acids. The CDR3 bases are TGCGCCAGCAGCCAAGATTTTGCGAGCTCCTACAATGAGCAGTTCTTC. Protein: CASSQDFASSYNEQFF.

The genes are TRBV19 and TRBJ1-4; 12 nucleotides align to TRBD1. The CDR3 is made up of 16 amino acids. The V gene end was trimmed by 6 bases and the J gene end by 8 bases; junction bases not matched to a gene: 10. Germline CDR1 reads LNHDA; CDR2 reads SQIVND (reference sequence). CDR3 sequence reads: CASSPPTGTGGEKLFF. The CDR3 nucleotides read TGTGCCAGTAGCCCTCCCACCGGGACAGGGGGCGAAAAACTGTTTTTT.